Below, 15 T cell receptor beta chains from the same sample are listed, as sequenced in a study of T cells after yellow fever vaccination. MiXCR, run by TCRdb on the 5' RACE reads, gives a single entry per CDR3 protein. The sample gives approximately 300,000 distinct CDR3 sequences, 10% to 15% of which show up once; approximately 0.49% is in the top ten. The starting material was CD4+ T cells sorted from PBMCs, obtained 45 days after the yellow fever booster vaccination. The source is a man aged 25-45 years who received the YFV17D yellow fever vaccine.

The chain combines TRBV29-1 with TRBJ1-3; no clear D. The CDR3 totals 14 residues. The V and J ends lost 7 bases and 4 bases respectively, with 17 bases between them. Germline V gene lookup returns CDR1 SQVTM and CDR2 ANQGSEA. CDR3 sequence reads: CSAVNRAGGNTIYF. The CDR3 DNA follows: TGCAGCGCCGTAAATCGGGCCGGGGGAAACACCATATATTTT.

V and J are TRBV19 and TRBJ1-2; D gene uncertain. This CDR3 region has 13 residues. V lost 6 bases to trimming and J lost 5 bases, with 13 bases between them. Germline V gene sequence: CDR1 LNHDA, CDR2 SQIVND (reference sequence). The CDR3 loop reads CASSNGRRYGYTF. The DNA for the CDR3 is TGTGCCAGTAGCAATGGACGCCGGTATGGCTACACCTTC.

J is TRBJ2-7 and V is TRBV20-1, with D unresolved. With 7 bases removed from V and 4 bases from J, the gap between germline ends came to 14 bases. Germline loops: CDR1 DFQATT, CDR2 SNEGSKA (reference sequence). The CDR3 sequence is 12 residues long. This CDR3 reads CSVQPGLYEQYF. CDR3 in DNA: TGCAGTGTACAACCCGGCCTTTACGAGCAGTACTTC.

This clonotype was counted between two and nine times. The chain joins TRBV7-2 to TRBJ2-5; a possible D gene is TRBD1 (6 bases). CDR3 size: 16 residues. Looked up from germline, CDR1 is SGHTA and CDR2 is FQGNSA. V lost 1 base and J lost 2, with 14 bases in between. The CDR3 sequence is CASSLEVLQGQETQYF. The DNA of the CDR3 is TGTGCCAGCAGCTTAGAAGTCTTGCAGGGGCAAGAGACCCAGTACTTC.

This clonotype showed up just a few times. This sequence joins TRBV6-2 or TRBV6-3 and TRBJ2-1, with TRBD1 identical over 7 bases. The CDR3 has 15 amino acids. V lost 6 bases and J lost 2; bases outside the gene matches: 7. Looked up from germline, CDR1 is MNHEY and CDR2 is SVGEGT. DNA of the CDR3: TGTGCCAGCAGACCCGACAGGGTACCCTACAATGAGCAGTTCTTC. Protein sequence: CASRPDRVPYNEQFF.

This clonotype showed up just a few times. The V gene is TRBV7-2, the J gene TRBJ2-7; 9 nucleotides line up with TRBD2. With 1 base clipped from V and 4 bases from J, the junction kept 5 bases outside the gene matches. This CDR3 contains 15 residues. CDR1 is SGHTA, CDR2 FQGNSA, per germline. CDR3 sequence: CASSLVSSGTYEQYF. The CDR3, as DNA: TGTGCCAGCAGCTTAGTCTCTAGCGGGACATACGAGCAGTACTTC.

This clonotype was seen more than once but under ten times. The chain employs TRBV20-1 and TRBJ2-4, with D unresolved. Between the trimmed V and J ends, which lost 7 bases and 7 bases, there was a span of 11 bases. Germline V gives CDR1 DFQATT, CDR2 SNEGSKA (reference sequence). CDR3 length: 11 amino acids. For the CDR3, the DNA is TGCAGTGTTGAGCTTTGGAACATTCAGTACTTC. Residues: CSVELWNIQYF.

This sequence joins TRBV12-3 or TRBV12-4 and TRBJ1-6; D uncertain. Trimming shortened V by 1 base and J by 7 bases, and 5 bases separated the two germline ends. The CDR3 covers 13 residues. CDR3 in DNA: TGTGCCAGCAGTTTAGTACAGAATTCACCCCTCCACTTT. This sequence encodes CASSLVQNSPLHF.

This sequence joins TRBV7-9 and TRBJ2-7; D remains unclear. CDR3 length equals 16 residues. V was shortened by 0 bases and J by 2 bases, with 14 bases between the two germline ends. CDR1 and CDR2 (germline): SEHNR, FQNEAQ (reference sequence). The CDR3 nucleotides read TGTGCCAGCAGCTTAGCCTATACCAAAGAACCCTACGAGCAGTACTTC. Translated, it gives CASSLAYTKEPYEQYF.

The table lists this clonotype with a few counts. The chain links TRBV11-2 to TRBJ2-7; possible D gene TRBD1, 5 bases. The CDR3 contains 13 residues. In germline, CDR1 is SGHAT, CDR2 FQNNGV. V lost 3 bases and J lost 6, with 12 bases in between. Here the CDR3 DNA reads TGTGCCAGCAGCTTTCAGGGCGCCGCCGAGCAGTACTTC. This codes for CASSFQGAAEQYF.

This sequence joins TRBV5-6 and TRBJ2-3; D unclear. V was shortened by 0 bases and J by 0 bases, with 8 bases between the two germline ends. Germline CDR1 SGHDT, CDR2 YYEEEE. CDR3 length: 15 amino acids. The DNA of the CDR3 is TGTGCCAGCAGCTTGGGCCCTTCTAGCACAGATACGCAGTATTTT. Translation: CASSLGPSSTDTQYF.

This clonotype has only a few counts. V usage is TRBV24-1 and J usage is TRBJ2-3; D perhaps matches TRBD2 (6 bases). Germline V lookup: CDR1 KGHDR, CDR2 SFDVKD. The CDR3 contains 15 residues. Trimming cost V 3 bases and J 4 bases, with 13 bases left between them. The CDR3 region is CATSDAGGAADTQYF. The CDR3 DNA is TGTGCCACCAGTGATGCTGGAGGGGCCGCAGATACGCAGTATTTT.

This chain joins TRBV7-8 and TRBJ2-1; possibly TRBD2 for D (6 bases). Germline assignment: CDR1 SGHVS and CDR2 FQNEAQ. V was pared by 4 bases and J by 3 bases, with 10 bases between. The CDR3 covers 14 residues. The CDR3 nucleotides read TGTGCCAGCAGCTCGTTGACTAGCTACAATGAGCAGTTCTTC. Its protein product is CASSSLTSYNEQFF.

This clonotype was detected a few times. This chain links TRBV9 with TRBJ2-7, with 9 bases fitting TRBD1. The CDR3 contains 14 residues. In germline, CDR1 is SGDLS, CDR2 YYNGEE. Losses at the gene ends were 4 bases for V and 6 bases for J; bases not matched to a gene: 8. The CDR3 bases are TGTGCCAGCAGCCCGGGACAGGGTGGGATCGAGCAGTACTTC. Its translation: CASSPGQGGIEQYF.

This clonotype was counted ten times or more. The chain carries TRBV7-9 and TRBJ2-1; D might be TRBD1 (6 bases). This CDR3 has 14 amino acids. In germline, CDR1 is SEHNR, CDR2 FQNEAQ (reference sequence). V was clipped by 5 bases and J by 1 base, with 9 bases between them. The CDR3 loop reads CASSARGSYNEQFF. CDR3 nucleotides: TGTGCCAGCAGCGCCAGGGGATCCTACAATGAGCAGTTCTTC.